These T cell receptor beta chains were read from a single sample in a study of response to subunit inactivated influenza vaccine. TCRdb re-called the RT-PCR reads with MiXCR, one entry per CDR3 protein. This table has around 480,000 distinct CDR3 sequences, approximately 16% appearing once. This sample comprised CD4+ T cells sorted from PBMCs, obtained less than 30 months after vaccination. The origin of the receptors is a man between 50 and 69 years old who received an inactivated influenza vaccine. Both conserved end residues are part of each CDR3. D genes are given only for firm matches. Expanded clones are given a class, and other clones once, few, many or no size at all.

D	size	V	J	CDR3	DNA
TRBD2	few	TRBV11-2	TRBJ2-1	CASSSRGRGAYNEQFF	TGTGCCAGCAGCTCCCGGGGGCGGGGGGCTTACAATGAGCAGTTCTTC
TRBD2	many	TRBV4-2	TRBJ2-1	CASSQESGTSGGGEQFF	TGTGCCAGCAGCCAAGAGTCCGGGACTAGCGGGGGAGGCGAGCAGTTCTTC
-	-	TRBV20-1	TRBJ2-7	CSAYRFPEQYF	TGCAGTGCTTACAGGTTCCCCGAGCAGTACTTC
-	few	TRBV5-1	TRBJ2-7	CASSPGWTATYEQYF	TGCGCCAGCAGCCCCGGTTGGACAGCGACCTACGAGCAGTACTTC
TRBD1	few	TRBV15	TRBJ1-4	CATSSTKGASNEKLFF	TGTGCCACCAGCAGCACCAAGGGGGCGTCTAATGAAAAACTGTTTTTT
-	few	TRBV9	TRBJ2-5	CASSVAARGETQYF	TGTGCCAGCAGCGTAGCAGCCCGGGGGGAGACCCAGTACTTC
TRBD2	-	TRBV2	TRBJ2-5	CASTAPGLAGAQETQYF	TGTGCCAGCACCGCTCCGGGACTAGCGGGGGCTCAAGAGACCCAGTACTTC
-	-	TRBV18	TRBJ1-1	CASSPTRWQLAPMNTEAFF	TGTGCCAGCTCACCAACACGTTGGCAGTTGGCACCCATGAACACTGAAGCTTTCTTT
TRBD2	-	TRBV29-1	TRBJ2-3	CSVASGNTDTQYF	TGCAGCGTTGCTAGCGGGAACACAGATACGCAGTATTTT
-	-	TRBV3-1	TRBJ1-6	CASSRADRPLHF	TGTGCCAGCAGCCGAGCGGACAGACCCCTCCACTTT
TRBD2	-	TRBV5-1	TRBJ2-1	CASSPGTSAYNEQFF	TGCGCCAGCAGCCCCGGGACTAGCGCTTACAATGAGCAGTTCTTC
-	-	TRBV7-3	TRBJ1-1	CASSSNPAGANTEAFF	TGTGCCAGCAGCTCAAACCCTGCGGGGGCGAACACTGAAGCTTTCTTT
-	-	TRBV10-3	TRBJ2-3	CAISELDVADTQYF	TGTGCCATCAGTGAGCTGGACGTCGCAGATACGCAGTATTTT
TRBD1	once	TRBV2	TRBJ2-1	CASIRGQGRGNEQFF	TGTGCCAGCATCCGAGGACAGGGCAGAGGCAATGAGCAGTTCTTC
-	-	TRBV4-2	TRBJ2-6	CASSPRQGAVLYGLTGANVLTF	TGTGCCAGCAGCCCCCGCCAGGGTGCGGTTTTGTATGGATTGACTGGGGCCAACGTCCTGACTTTC
-	few	TRBV20-1	TRBJ2-5	CSARQGPQETQYF	TGCAGTGCTAGACAGGGGCCCCAAGAGACCCAGTACTTC
-	few	TRBV12-3/TRBV12-4	TRBJ2-7	CASSLFDGAEQYF	TGTGCCAGCAGTCTTTTCGATGGGGCCGAGCAGTACTTC
-	few	TRBV7-2	TRBJ1-4	CASSLTTGNEKLFF	TGTGCCAGCAGCCTTACGACGGGAAATGAAAAACTGTTTTTT
-	-	TRBV5-1	TRBJ2-7	CASSPRGKRTEMDRSSYEQYF	TGCGCCAGCAGCCCCCGAGGGAAACGAACGGAAATGGACCGGAGCTCCTACGAGCAGTACTTC
-	-	TRBV10-3	TRBJ2-1	CAISESVRGGYNEQFF	TGTGCCATCAGTGAGTCGGTCAGGGGAGGTTACAATGAGCAGTTCTTC
TRBD2	few	TRBV4-2	TRBJ2-1	CASSQDLGLAGEDEQFF	TGTGCCAGCAGCCAAGATCTGGGACTAGCGGGGGAAGATGAGCAGTTCTTC
TRBD2	-	TRBV5-1	TRBJ2-3	CASSKLAGTSTDTQYF	TGCGCCAGCAGTAAATTAGCGGGAACCAGCACAGATACGCAGTATTTT
TRBD1	many	TRBV5-1	TRBJ2-1	CASSTRTGDINNEQFF	TGCGCCAGCTCGACTCGGACAGGGGACATTAACAATGAGCAGTTCTTC
TRBD2	once	TRBV28	TRBJ2-7	CASSGTSGTYEQYF	TGTGCCAGCAGCGGGACTAGCGGAACCTACGAGCAGTACTTC
-	many	TRBV4-2	TRBJ1-6	CASSQDLGSLLSPLHF	TGTGCCAGCAGCCAAGATCTGGGCAGTCTCCTCTCACCCCTCCACTTT
TRBD2	few	TRBV6-1	TRBJ2-2	CASTSIRGGWDTGELFF	TGTGCCAGCACGTCGATCCGGGGGGGCTGGGACACCGGGGAGCTGTTTTTT
TRBD1	-	TRBV20-1	TRBJ1-2	CSARDRGSGGYTF	TGCAGTGCCAGGGACAGGGGGTCAGGAGGCTACACCTTC
-	-	TRBV12-3/TRBV12-4	TRBJ2-5	CASSQTGGRETQYF	TGTGCCAGCAGTCAGACCGGGGGGCGGGAGACCCAGTACTTC
-	many	TRBV12-3/TRBV12-4	TRBJ2-7	CASSSDGPPLF	TGTGCCAGCAGTTCTGATGGGCCCCCTCTCTTC
-	few	TRBV7-2	TRBJ2-2	CASSLANRAGTGELFF	TGTGCCAGCAGCTTAGCGAACAGGGCGGGCACCGGGGAGCTGTTTTTT
-	-	TRBV4-2	TRBJ1-1	CASSQGAGWEAFF	TGTGCCAGCAGCCAAGGAGCAGGGTGGGAAGCTTTCTTT
-	few	TRBV18	TRBJ1-2	CASSPTVQVPNYGYTF	TGTGCCAGCTCACCAACCGTACAGGTCCCCAACTATGGCTACACCTTC
-	few	TRBV7-9	TRBJ2-2	CASRSGVVTGELFF	TGTGCCAGCAGAAGTGGGGTGGTCACCGGGGAGCTGTTTTTT
-	-	TRBV20-1	TRBJ2-5	CSANPSLHQETQYF	TGCAGTGCCAACCCATCTCTTCACCAAGAGACCCAGTACTTC
TRBD2	few	TRBV25-1	TRBJ2-1	CASSDPGGPSTEQFF	TGTGCCAGCAGTGACCCGGGAGGTCCCTCCACTGAGCAGTTCTTC
TRBD1	few	TRBV6-1	TRBJ1-2	CASSLQQGRDLYGYTF	TGTGCCAGCAGTCTTCAACAGGGGCGAGACCTCTATGGCTACACCTTC
-	few	TRBV7-2	TRBJ1-2	CASSLYRGYTF	TGTGCCAGCAGCCTTTATCGTGGCTACACCTTC
-	few	TRBV20-1	TRBJ2-1	CSPVYNEQFF	TGCAGTCCAGTATACAATGAGCAGTTCTTC
TRBD1	-	TRBV7-2	TRBJ2-2	CASSKTGLSTGELFF	TGTGCCAGCAGCAAGACAGGGTTGAGCACCGGGGAGCTGTTTTTT
TRBD1	many	TRBV7-9	TRBJ1-2	CASSPRDSYGYTF	TGTGCCAGCAGCCCTCGGGACAGCTATGGCTACACCTTC
TRBD1	-	TRBV5-1	TRBJ1-1	CASSGTVTQGGKNTEAFF	TGCGCCAGCAGCGGGACAGTGACCCAGGGTGGGAAGAACACTGAAGCTTTCTTT
-	few	TRBV5-1	TRBJ1-1	CASSSSPGRANTEAFF	TGCGCCAGCAGCTCCTCCCCGGGACGGGCTAACACTGAAGCTTTCTTT
TRBD2	many	TRBV20-1	TRBJ2-1	CSASRGLAVEQFF	TGCAGTGCTAGTAGGGGACTAGCAGTTGAGCAGTTCTTC
TRBD1	few	TRBV7-2	TRBJ2-7	CASSPQRDRGHEQYF	TGTGCCAGCAGCCCCCAAAGGGACAGGGGGCACGAGCAGTACTTC
-	-	TRBV4-2	TRBJ1-4	CASSRQTSTNEKLFF	TGTGCCAGCAGCCGGCAGACATCAACTAATGAAAAACTGTTTTTT
TRBD2	few	TRBV4-2	TRBJ2-3	CASSLGGAITDTQYF	TGTGCCAGCAGCCTCGGGGGGGCGATTACAGATACGCAGTATTTT
TRBD1	-	TRBV5-4	TRBJ2-3	CASSWRDRVATAGTDTQYF	TGTGCCAGCAGCTGGAGGGACAGGGTAGCCACAGCCGGAACAGATACGCAGTATTTT
-	-	TRBV5-1	TRBJ2-2	CASNPSGDTGELFF	TGCGCCAGCAATCCCTCGGGGGACACCGGGGAGCTGTTTTTT
-	few	TRBV3-1	TRBJ2-7	CASSQGSISSSYEQYF	TGTGCCAGCAGCCAAGGGAGTATCAGCAGCTCCTACGAGCAGTACTTC
-	-	TRBV20-1	TRBJ2-1	CSARGASSYNEQFF	TGCAGTGCTAGAGGGGCTAGCTCCTACAATGAGCAGTTCTTC
TRBD2	few	TRBV29-1	TRBJ2-1	CSVVRGALYNEQFF	TGCAGCGTTGTGCGGGGGGCACTATACAATGAGCAGTTCTTC
TRBD1	-	TRBV7-8	TRBJ1-6	CASSPYRDRGPRGNSPLHF	TGTGCCAGCAGCCCATACCGGGACAGGGGTCCTCGAGGGAATTCACCCCTCCACTTT
TRBD2	-	TRBV7-9	TRBJ2-2	CASSFGSGVNTGELFF	TGTGCCAGCAGCTTTGGTAGCGGGGTCAACACCGGGGAGCTGTTTTTT
TRBD1	-	TRBV20-1	TRBJ2-3	CSARSDRGYTDTQYF	TGCAGTGCTAGATCGGACAGGGGATACACAGATACGCAGTATTTT
TRBD2	few	TRBV15	TRBJ2-7	CATSRDLGGVYEQYF	TGTGCCACCAGCAGAGATCTGGGGGGGGTCTACGAGCAGTACTTC